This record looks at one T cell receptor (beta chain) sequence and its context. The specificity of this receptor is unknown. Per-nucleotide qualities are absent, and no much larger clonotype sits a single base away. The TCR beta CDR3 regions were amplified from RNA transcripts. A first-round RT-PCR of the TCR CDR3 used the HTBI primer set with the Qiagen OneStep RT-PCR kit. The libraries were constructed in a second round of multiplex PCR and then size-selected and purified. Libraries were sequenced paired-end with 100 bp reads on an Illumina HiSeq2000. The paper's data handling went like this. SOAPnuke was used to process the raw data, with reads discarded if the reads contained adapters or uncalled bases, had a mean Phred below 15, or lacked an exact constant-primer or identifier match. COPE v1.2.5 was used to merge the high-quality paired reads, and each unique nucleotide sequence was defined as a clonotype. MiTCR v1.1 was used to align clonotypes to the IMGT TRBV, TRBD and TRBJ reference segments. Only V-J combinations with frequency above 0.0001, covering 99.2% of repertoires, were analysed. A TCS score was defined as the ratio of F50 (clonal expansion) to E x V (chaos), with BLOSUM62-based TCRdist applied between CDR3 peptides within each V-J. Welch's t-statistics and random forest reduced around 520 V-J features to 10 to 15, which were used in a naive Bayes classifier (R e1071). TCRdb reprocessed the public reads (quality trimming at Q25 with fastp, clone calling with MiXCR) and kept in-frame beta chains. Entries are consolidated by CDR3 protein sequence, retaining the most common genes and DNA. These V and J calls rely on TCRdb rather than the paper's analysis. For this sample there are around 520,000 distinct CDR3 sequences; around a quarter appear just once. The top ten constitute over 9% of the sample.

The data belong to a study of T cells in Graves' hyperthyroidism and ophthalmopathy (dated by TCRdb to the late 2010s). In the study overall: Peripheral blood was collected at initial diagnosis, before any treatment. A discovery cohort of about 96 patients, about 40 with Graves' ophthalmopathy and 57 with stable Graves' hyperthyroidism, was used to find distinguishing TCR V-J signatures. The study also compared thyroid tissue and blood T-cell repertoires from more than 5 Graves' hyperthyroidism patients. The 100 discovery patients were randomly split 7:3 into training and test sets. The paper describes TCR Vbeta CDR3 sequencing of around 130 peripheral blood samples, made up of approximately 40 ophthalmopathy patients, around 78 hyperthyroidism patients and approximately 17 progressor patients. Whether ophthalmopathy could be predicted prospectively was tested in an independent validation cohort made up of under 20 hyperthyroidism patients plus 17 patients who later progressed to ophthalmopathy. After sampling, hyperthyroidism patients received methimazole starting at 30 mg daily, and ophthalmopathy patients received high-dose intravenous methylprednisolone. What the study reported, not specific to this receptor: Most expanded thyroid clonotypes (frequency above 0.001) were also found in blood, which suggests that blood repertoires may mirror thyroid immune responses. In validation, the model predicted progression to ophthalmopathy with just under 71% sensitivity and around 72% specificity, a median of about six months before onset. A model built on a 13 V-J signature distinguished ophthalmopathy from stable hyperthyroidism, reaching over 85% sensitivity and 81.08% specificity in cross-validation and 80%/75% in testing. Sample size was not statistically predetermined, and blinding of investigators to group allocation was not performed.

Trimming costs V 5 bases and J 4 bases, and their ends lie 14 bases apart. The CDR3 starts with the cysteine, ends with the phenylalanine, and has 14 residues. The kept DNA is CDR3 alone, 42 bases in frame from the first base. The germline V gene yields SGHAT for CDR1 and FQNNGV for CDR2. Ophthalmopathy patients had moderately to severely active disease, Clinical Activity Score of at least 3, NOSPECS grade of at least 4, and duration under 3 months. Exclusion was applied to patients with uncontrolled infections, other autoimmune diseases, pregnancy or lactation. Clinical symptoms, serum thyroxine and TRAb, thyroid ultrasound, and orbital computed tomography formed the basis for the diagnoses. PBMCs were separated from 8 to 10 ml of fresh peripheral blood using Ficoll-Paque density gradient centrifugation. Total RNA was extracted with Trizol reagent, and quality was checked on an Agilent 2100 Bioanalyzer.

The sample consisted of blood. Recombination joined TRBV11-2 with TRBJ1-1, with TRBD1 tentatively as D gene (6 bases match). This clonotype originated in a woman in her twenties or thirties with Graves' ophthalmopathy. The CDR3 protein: CASSADSTGTEAFF. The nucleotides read TGTGCCAGCAGCGCGGACAGCACGGGCACTGAAGCTTTCTTT.